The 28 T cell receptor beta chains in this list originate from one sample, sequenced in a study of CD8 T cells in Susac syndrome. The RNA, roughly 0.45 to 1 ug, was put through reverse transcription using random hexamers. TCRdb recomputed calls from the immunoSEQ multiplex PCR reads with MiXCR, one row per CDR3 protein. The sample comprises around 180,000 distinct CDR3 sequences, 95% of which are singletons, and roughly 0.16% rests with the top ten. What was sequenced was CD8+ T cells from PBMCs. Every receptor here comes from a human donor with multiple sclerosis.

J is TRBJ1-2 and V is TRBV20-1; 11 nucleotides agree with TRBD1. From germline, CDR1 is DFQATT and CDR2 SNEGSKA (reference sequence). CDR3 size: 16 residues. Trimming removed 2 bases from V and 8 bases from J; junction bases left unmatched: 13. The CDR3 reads CSARMAGTGGMEGYTF. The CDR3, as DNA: TGCAGTGCTAGAATGGCGGGGACAGGGGGAATGGAGGGCTACACCTTC.

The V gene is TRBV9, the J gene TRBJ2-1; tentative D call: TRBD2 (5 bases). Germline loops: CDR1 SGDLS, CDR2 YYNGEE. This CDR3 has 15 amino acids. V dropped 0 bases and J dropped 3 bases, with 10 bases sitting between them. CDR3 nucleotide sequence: TGTGCCAGCAGCGTAGACGGGGAGAACTACAATGAGCAGTTCTTC. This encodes CASSVDGENYNEQFF. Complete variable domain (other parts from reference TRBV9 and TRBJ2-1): DSGVTQTPKHLITATGQRVTLRCSPRSGDLSVYWYQQSLDQGLQFLIQYYNGEERAKGNILERFSAQQFPDLHSELNLSSLELGDSALYFCASSVDGENYNEQFFGPGTRLTVL.

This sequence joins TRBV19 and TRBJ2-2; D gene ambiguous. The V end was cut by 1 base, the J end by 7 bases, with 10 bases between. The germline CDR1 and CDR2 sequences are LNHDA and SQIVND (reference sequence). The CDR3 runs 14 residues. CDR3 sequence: CASSIVSRDGELFF. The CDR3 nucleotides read TGTGCCAGTAGTATAGTGTCAAGGGACGGGGAGCTGTTTTTT.

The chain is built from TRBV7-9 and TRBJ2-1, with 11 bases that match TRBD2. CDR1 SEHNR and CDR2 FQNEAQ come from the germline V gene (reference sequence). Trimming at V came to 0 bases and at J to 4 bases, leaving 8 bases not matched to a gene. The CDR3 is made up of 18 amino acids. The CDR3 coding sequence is TGTGCCAGCAGCTTAGCGACTAGCGGGGCCCAACTTTACAATGAGCAGTTCTTC. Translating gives CASSLATSGAQLYNEQFF.

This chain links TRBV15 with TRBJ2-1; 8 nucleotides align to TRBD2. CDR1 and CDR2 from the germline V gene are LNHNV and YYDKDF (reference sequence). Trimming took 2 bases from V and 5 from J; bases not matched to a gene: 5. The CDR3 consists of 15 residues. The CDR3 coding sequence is TGTGCCACCAGCAGAAGTACTAGCGGTCACAATGAGCAGTTCTTC. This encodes CATSRSTSGHNEQFF.

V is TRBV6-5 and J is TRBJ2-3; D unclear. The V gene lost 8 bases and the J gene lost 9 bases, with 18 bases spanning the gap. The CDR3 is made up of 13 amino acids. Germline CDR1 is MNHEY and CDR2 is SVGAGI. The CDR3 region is CASGLPTHQTQYF. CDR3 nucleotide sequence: TGTGCCAGCGGATTGCCGACTCATCAGACGCAGTATTTT.

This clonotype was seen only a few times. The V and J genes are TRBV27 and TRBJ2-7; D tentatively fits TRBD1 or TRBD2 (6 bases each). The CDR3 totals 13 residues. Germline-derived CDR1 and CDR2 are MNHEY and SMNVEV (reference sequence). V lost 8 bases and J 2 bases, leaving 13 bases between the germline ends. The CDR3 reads CASGLGGPYEQYF. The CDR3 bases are TGTGCCAGCGGCCTAGGGGGGCCCTACGAGCAGTACTTC.

CDR3 residues: CASSPHLAGARNEQFF. CDR3 nucleotides: TGTGCCAGCAGCCCACACCTAGCGGGGGCGAGAAATGAGCAGTTCTTC. The chain has TRBV9 and TRBJ2-1; TRBD2 aligns across 10 bases. CDR3 size: 16 residues. Losses at the gene ends were 4 bases for V and 7 bases for J; bases not matched to a gene: 11. The germline V gene has CDR1 SGDLS and CDR2 YYNGEE.

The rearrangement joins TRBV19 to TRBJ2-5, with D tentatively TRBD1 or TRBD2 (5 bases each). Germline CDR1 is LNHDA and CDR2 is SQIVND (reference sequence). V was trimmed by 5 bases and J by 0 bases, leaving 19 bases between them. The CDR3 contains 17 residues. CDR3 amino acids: CASSAEPGRWDQETQYF. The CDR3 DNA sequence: TGTGCCAGTAGTGCCGAGCCGGGGCGGTGGGACCAAGAGACCCAGTACTTC.

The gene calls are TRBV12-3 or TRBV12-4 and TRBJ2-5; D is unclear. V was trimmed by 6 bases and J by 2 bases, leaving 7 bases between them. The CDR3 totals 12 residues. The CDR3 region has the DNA TGTGCCAGCAGCGGGCCTCAAGAGACCCAGTACTTC. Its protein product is CASSGPQETQYF.

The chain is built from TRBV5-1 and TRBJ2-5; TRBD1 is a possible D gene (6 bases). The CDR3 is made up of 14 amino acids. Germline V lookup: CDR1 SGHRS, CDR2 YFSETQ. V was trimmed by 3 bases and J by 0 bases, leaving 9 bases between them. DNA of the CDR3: TGCGCCAGCAGCTCAGGGGTTAACCAAGAGACCCAGTACTTC. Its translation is CASSSGVNQETQYF.

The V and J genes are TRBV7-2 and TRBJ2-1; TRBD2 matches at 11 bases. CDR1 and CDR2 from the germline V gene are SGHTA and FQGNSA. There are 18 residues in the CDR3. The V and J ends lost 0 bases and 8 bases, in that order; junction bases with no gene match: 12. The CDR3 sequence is CASSLALAGDGFGDEQFF. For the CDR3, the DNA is TGTGCCAGCAGCTTAGCACTAGCGGGAGACGGGTTCGGCGATGAGCAGTTCTTC.

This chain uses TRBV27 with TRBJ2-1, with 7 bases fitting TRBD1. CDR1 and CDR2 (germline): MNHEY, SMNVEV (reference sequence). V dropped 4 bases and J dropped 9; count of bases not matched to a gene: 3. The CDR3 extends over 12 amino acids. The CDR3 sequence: CASSYGTAEQFF. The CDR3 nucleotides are TGTGCCAGCAGTTACGGGACAGCTGAGCAGTTCTTC.

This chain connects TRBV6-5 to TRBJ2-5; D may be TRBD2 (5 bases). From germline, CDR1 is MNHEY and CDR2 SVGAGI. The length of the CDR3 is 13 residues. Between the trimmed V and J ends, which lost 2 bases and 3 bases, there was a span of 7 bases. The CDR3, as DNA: TGTGCCAGCAGTTACGACTACGAAGAGACCCAGTACTTC. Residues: CASSYDYEETQYF.

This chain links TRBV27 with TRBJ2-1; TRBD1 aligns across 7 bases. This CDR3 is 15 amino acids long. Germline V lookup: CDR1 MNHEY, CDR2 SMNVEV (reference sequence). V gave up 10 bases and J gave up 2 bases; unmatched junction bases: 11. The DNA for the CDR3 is TGTGCCACCGCTAAACCGGGACAGACCTACAATGAGCAGTTCTTC. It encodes CATAKPGQTYNEQFF.

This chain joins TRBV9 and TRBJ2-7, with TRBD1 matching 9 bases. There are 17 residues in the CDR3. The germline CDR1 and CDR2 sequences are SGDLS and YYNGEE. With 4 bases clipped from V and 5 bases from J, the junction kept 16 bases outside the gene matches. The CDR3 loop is CASSTPGDREVTHEQYF. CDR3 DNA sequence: TGTGCCAGCAGCACGCCCGGGGACAGGGAGGTTACCCACGAGCAGTACTTC.

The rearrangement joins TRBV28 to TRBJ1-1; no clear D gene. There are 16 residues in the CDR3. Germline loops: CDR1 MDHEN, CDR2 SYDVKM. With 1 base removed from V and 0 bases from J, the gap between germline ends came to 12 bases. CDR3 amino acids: CASSLSSWGVNTEAFF. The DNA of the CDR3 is TGTGCCAGCAGTTTATCATCCTGGGGTGTGAACACTGAAGCTTTCTTT.

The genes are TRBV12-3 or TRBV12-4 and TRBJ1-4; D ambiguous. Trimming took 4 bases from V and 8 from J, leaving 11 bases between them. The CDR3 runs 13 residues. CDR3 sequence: CASSSLGLEKLFF. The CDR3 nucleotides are TGTGCCAGCAGTTCCCTAGGATTAGAAAAACTGTTTTTT.

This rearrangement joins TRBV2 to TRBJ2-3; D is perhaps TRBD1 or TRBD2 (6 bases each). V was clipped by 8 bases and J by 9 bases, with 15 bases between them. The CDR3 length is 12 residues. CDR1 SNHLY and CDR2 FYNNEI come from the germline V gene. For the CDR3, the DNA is TGTGCCAGCGTAGAAATCGGGGGCACGCAGTATTTT. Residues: CASVEIGGTQYF.

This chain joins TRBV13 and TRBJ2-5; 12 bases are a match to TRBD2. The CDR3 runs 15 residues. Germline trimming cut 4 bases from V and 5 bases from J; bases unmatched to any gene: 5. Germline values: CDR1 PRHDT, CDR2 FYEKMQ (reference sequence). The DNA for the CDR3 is TGTGCCAGCAGCTCCCGGACTAGCGGGAACGAGACCCAGTACTTC. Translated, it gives CASSSRTSGNETQYF.

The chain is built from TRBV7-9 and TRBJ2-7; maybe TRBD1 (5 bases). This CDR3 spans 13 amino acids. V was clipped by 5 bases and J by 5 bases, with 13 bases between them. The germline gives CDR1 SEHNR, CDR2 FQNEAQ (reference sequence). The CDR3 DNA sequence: TGTGCCAGCAGCCCCGGCAGGGCCCACGAGCAGTACTTC. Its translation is CASSPGRAHEQYF.

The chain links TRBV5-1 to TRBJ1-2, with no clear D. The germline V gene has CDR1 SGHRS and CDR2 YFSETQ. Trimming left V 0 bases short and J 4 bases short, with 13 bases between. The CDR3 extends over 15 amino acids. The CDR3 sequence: CASSLDRGLGYGYTF. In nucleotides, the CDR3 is TGCGCCAGCAGCTTGGATCGGGGTCTGGGCTATGGCTACACCTTC. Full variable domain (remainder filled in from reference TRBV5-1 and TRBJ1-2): KAGVTQTPRYLIKTRGQQVTLSCSPISGHRSVSWYQQTPGQGLQFLFEYFSETQRNKGNFPGRFSGRQFSNSRSEMNVSTLELGDSALYLCASSLDRGLGYGYTFGSGTRLTVV.

This CDR3 is CSASPLLPESGDTQYF. CDR3 coding DNA: TGCAGTGCTAGCCCCCTACTACCCGAAAGCGGAGATACGCAGTATTTT. The chain has TRBV20-1 and TRBJ2-3; D might be TRBD2 (5 bases). V gave up 3 bases and J gave up 5 bases, with 21 bases separating them. CDR1 and CDR2 (germline): DFQATT, SNEGSKA (reference sequence). The CDR3 is made up of 16 amino acids.

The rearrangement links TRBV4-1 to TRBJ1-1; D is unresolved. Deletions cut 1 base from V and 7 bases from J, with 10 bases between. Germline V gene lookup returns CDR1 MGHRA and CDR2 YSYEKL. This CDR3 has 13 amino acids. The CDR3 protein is CASSQGIWIEAFF. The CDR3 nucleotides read TGCGCCAGCAGCCAAGGAATCTGGATTGAAGCTTTCTTT.

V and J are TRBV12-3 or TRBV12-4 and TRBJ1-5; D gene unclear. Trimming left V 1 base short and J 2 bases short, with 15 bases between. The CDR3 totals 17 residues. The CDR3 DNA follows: TGTGCCAGCAGTTTAGGGGCTCGGTTCACAGGCAATCAGCCCCAGCATTTT. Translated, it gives CASSLGARFTGNQPQHF.

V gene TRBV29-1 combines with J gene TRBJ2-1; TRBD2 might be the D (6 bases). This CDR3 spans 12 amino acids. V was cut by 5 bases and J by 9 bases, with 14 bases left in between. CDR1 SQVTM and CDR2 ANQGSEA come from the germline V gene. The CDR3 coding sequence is TGCAGCGTTTTGCGGGGAACAAGTGAGCAGTTCTTC. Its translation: CSVLRGTSEQFF.

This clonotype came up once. CDR3 sequence (DNA): TGCACCAGCAGCCAAGGGCCTCAGGCGATCAGGCCCCAGCATTTT. Its translation is CTSSQGPQAIRPQHF. The gene calls are TRBV1 and TRBJ1-5. TRBV1 corresponds to a pseudogene. There are 15 residues in the CDR3.

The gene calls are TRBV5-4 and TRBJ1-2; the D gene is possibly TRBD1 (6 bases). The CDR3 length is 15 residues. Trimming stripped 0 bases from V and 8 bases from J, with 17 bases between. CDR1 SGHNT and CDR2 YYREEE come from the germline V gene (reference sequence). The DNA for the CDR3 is TGTGCCAGCAGCTTGGCCGAACGGGGGGCGCGAGGCTACACCTTC. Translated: CASSLAERGARGYTF.